The TCR beta chain under discussion was sequenced for a study of blood T cell repertoires in COVID-19. Libraries were prepared by immunoSEQ multiplex PCR; TCRdb keeps only in-frame clonotypes and omits some of them. The sample shows some 190,000 clones, less than 90% of them seen only once. The V gene lost 2 bases and the J gene lost 9 bases, with 11 bases spanning the gap. The CDR3 contains 13 residues. Germline loops: CDR1 LGHDT, CDR2 YNNKEL (reference sequence). The specimen was PBMCs or T cells enriched from blood (not recorded which). This receptor was taken from a young woman who had been exposed to COVID-19. The V and J genes are TRBV3-1 (or the pseudogene TRBV3-2) and TRBJ1-5; D ambiguous. This chain's CDR3 is CASSQLRKGPQHF. CDR3 sequence (DNA): TGTGCCAGCAGCCAATTGCGGAAAGGGCCCCAGCATTTT.